This TCR beta chain was recovered during a study of blood T cell repertoires in COVID-19. Measured with immunoSEQ multiplex PCR; TCRdb has only the in-frame clones, and not every one. The sample holds over 200,000 clones, 75% to 90% seen once. Germline V CDR1 and CDR2: SNHLY, FYNNEI. The CDR3 runs to 16 residues. V shed 8 bases, J shed 2 bases, and the junction held 12 bases outside the gene matches. The chain combines TRBV2 with TRBJ2-7, with 10 bases matching TRBD2. Sequenced material: peripheral blood. The receptor was derived from a man under 40 with COVID-19, enrolled during active disease. The CDR3 bases are TGTGCCAGCTCGGGACACCTACTAGCGGGAACCTACGAGCAGTACTTC. Protein sequence: CASSGHLLAGTYEQYF.